This T cell receptor (beta chain) derives from a study of regulatory T cells in long-lasting Graves disease. Time point: persistent/refractory GD, antithyroid drugs over 5 years with positive TRAb. Preparation of the TCR library used RNA extracted from PBMCs. The germline V gene has CDR1 SGHTA and CDR2 FQGNSA. Losses at the gene ends were 8 bases for V and 5 bases for J; bases not matched to a gene: 7. The CDR3 is 13 amino acids. Arm-PCR of CDR3 regions with iRepertoire HTBI primers generated TCR beta libraries. TCRdb fed the multiplex PCR reads into MiXCR, producing one record per CDR3 protein. In the table there are some 420,000 distinct CDR3 sequences, 22% of which are singletons. This clonotype has at least ten counts.

The rearrangement links TRBV7-2 to TRBJ1-1; 8 bases agree with TRBD1. This specimen was peripheral blood mononuclear cells (PBMCs), taken when the disease was refractory, from a patient treated with antithyroid drugs. This receptor was obtained from a female donor with Graves disease. CDR3 region: CASSTGVRTEAFF. In nucleotides, the CDR3 is TGTGCCAGCTCGACAGGGGTGAGAACTGAAGCTTTCTTT.